This T cell receptor (beta chain) was observed in a study of OX40 agonist ivuxolimab in advanced cancers. Study results and caveats: On average, a greater number of expanded clones characterised CD8+ T cells relative to CD4+.

The table came from immunoSEQ multiplex PCR; TCRdb's copy has only in-frame clones and leaves some out. The sample includes some 30,000 clones, approximately 88% of them seen just once. Comments on this clone: Its antigen remains unidentified.

The specimen was CD4+ or CD8+ T cells sorted from blood, collected in a trial of the OX40 agonist ivuxolimab. The receptor was derived from an adult with an advanced solid tumor such as melanoma, head and neck, liver or kidney cancer.

CDR3: CASSSGRGKETQYF. The DNA of the CDR3 is TGTGCCAGCAGCTCCGGACGAGGCAAAGAGACCCAGTACTTC. The chain joins TRBV2 to TRBJ2-5; D ambiguous. This CDR3 contains 14 residues. Trimming pared 6 bases from V and 3 bases from J, leaving 14 bases between. Germline CDR1 and CDR2: SNHLY and FYNNEI.